The sequence of this T cell receptor (beta chain) was determined in a study of radiation and T cells in renal cell carcinoma. Sequencing was performed with immunoSEQ multiplex PCR; in TCRdb, only in-frame clones are kept and a portion is missing. The repertoire holds around 140,000 clones, with about 87% as singletons. Time point reported: baseline pretreatment blood. Treatment here: 15 Gy SBRT to primary tumor, nephrectomy 4 weeks later. A word on this clone: Its target is unknown.

The CDR3 extends over 15 amino acids. The germline V gene has CDR1 SEHNR and CDR2 FQNEAQ (reference sequence). V lost 2 bases, J lost 4 bases, and 6 bases stayed unmatched. Study conclusions and caveats: Top tumor clonotypes rose in blood 2 weeks post-radiation, then contracted.

The receptor was isolated from a woman in her 70s with renal cell carcinoma. Source: blood, taken from a patient whose treatment included radiotherapy and nephrectomy. The chain combines TRBV7-9 with TRBJ2-7, with 9 bases identical to TRBD1. The CDR3 region has the DNA TGTGCCAGCAGCTTAAAGGGACAGGGCCCTTACGAGCAGTACTTC. This translates into CASSLKGQGPYEQYF.